The entry below gives a single T cell receptor beta chain sequence along with its context. What it recognizes is unknown. Survey-level immunoSEQ v3.0 assays were run. The protocol was immunoSEQ multiplex PCR, while the TCRdb copy is restricted to in-frame clones and leaves out a portion. The sample shows around 30,000 clones, about 93% of them seen only once. The sample originates from a study of long-term antiretroviral therapy in people with HIV. Study-wide findings and caveats: Versus controls, repertoires in people with HIV had narrower CDR3 length ranges.

CDR3 size: 14 residues. Losses at the gene ends were 4 bases for V and 3 bases for J; bases not matched to a gene: 5. The V gene's germline CDR1 is SGHRS and CDR2 YFSETQ. Sequences were derived from unsorted PBMCs, sampled less than 6.8 years after starting antiretroviral therapy. The clonotype was recovered from a woman aged 40 to 49 with HIV. This chain joins TRBV5-1 and TRBJ1-1; TRBD1 matches at 8 bases. The chain's CDR3 is CASSQTGVHTEAFF. The CDR3 bases are TGCGCCAGCAGCCAGACAGGGGTCCACACTGAAGCTTTCTTT.